A single sample is the source of the 9 T cell receptor beta chains below, sequenced in a study of OX40 agonist ivuxolimab in advanced cancers. The repertoire was sequenced with immunoSEQ multiplex PCR; TCRdb's copy has only in-frame clones and lacks some. The table includes 25,000 to 35,000 clones, roughly 83% detected once. The material sequenced was CD4+ or CD8+ T cells sorted from blood, taken in a trial of the OX40 agonist ivuxolimab. These receptor sequences come from an adult with an advanced solid tumor such as melanoma, head and neck, liver or kidney cancer.

V and J are TRBV29-1 and TRBJ1-2; no clear D. The ends were cut back, 7 bases at V and 8 bases at J, with 17 bases in the middle. CDR3 length: 12 residues. Germline values: CDR1 SQVTM, CDR2 ANQGSEA. The CDR3 loop is CSASGSFEGYTF. CDR3 in DNA: TGCAGCGCCTCCGGCTCTTTCGAGGGCTACACCTTC.

The CDR3 loop is CASSLVGQLSGANVLTF. CDR3 in DNA: TGCGCCAGCAGCTTGGTGGGACAGCTGTCTGGGGCCAACGTCCTGACTTTC. The chain uses TRBV5-1 and TRBJ2-6; 7 bases fit TRBD1. Germline V gives CDR1 SGHRS, CDR2 YFSETQ. The CDR3 extends over 17 amino acids. The junction had 4 bases not matched to a gene; V was cut back by 0 bases and J by 1 base.

This CDR3 reads CASSLSGLKGTDTQYF. The CDR3 DNA sequence: TGTGCCAGCAGCTTGTCAGGACTAAAAGGCACAGATACGCAGTATTTT. The J gene is TRBJ2-3, the V gene TRBV5-8, with D possibly TRBD2 on 6 matching bases. Germline CDR1 reads SGHTS; CDR2 reads YDEGEE. The CDR3 has 16 residues. Trimming took off 1 base at V and 1 base at J, with 13 bases between the two ends.

Only one count was recorded for this clone. The V and J genes are TRBV19 and TRBJ2-3; 8 positions agree with TRBD2. The CDR3 contains 15 residues. The germline gives CDR1 LNHDA, CDR2 SQIVND (reference sequence). The junction had 3 bases not matched to a gene; V was cut back by 1 base and J by 3 bases. The DNA of the CDR3 is TGTGCCAGTAGTATAGCGGGAGGGCTGACAGATACGCAGTATTTT. Its translation is CASSIAGGLTDTQYF.

By its share, this clone is medium-sized (0.01 to 0.1%). As DNA, the CDR3 is TGCGCCAGCAGCGCGGGACAGGGCACTAGCACAGATACGCAGTATTTT. Translated: CASSAGQGTSTDTQYF. J is TRBJ2-3 and V is TRBV5-1, with 9 bases fitting TRBD1. With 4 bases clipped from V and 0 bases from J, the junction kept 6 bases outside the gene matches. CDR1 is SGHRS and CDR2 is YFSETQ in the germline V gene. CDR3 length: 16 residues.

The chain uses TRBV9 and TRBJ2-7; 8 bases align to TRBD1. The CDR3 has 14 amino acids. Germline values: CDR1 SGDLS, CDR2 YYNGEE. J lost 4 bases, V lost 2 bases, and 5 bases had no gene match. The CDR3 spells CASSVGTGWYEQYF. The DNA for the CDR3 is TGTGCCAGCAGCGTGGGGACAGGTTGGTACGAGCAGTACTTC.

J is TRBJ2-7 and V is TRBV6-5, with no clear D. V lost 3 bases to trimming and J lost 2 bases, with 11 bases between them. Germline V gives CDR1 MNHEY, CDR2 SVGAGI. The CDR3 is made up of 14 amino acids. CDR3 DNA sequence: TGTGCCAGCAGTTATGGGCGGAGAGCCTACGAGCAGTACTTC. Residues: CASSYGRRAYEQYF.

Turning to this clone: In the same sample, other DNA sequences code for this CDR3. The chain uses TRBV27 and TRBJ1-5, with 7 bases lining up with TRBD1. Germline loops: CDR1 MNHEY, CDR2 SMNVEV (reference sequence). This CDR3 has 15 amino acids. V gave up 2 bases and J gave up 3 bases; unmatched junction bases: 4. DNA for the CDR3: TGTGCCAGCAGTTTACACAGGGGTTACAATCAGCCCCAGCATTTT. Translation: CASSLHRGYNQPQHF.

This clone was seen more than once but under ten times. This chain uses TRBV13 with TRBJ1-3; D gene uncertain. V was shortened by 0 bases and J by 0 bases, with 9 bases between the two germline ends. Germline CDR1 and CDR2: PRHDT and FYEKMQ (reference sequence). The CDR3 runs 16 residues. CDR3: CASSLGADRSGNTIYF. In nucleotides, the CDR3 is TGTGCCAGCAGCTTAGGCGCGGACCGCTCTGGAAACACCATATATTTT.